This T cell receptor (beta chain) was captured by sequencing in a study of T cells after somatic rescue of genetic block. Some clones are missing from TCRdb's copy, which holds only in-frame ones; the method was immunoSEQ multiplex PCR. The table records about 8,000 clones, roughly 80% of them present only once. Looked up from germline, CDR1 is SGDLS and CDR2 is YYNGEE. CDR3 size: 15 residues. The V end lost 2 bases, the J end lost 5 bases, and 16 bases lay between the germline ends. Sequencing used peripheral blood mononuclear cells (PBMCs). This sequence originates from a boy younger than 18. The chain joins TRBV9 to TRBJ2-5; TRBD1 or TRBD2 may be the D gene (6 bases each). CDR3 region: CASSVTRGEWETQYF. The CDR3, as DNA: TGTGCCAGCAGCGTCACTAGGGGGGAGTGGGAGACCCAGTACTTC.